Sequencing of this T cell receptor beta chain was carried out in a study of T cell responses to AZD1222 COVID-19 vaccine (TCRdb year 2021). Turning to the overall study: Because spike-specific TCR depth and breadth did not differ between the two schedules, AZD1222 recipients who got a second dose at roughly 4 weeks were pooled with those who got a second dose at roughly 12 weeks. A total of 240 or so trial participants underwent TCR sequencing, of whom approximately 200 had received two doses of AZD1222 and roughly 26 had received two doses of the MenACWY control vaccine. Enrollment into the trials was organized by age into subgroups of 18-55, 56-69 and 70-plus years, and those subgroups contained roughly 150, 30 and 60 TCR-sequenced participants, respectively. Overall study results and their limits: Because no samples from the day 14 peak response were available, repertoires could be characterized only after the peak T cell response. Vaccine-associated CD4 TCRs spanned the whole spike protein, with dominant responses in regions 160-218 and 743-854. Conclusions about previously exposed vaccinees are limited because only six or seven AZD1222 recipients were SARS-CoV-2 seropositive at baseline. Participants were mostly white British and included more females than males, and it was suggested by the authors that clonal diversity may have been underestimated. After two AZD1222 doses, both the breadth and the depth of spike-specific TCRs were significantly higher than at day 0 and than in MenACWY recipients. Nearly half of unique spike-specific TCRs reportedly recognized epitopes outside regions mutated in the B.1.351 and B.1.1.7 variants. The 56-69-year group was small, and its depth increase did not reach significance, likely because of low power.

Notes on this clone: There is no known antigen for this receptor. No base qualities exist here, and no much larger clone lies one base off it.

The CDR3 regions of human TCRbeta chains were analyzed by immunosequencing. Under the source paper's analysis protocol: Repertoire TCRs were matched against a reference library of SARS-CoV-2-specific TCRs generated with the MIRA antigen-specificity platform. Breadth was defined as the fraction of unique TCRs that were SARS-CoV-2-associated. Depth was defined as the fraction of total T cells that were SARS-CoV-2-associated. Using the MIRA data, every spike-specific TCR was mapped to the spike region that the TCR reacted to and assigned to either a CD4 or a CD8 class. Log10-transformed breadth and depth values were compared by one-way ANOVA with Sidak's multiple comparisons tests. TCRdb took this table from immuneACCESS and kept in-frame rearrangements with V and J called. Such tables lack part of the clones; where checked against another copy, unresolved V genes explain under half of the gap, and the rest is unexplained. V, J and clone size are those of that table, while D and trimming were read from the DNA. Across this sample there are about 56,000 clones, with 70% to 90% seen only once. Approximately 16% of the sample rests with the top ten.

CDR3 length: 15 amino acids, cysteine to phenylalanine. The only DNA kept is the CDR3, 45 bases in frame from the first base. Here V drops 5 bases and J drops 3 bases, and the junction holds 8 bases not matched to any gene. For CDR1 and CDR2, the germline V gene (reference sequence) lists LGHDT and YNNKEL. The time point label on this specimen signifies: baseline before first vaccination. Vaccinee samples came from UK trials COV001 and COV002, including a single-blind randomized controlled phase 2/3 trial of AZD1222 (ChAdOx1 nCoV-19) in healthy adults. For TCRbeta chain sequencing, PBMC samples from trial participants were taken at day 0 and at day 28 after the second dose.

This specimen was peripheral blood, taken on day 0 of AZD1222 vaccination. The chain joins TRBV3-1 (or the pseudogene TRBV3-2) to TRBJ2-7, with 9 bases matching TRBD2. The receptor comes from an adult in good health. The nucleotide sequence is TGTGCCAGCAGCGAAGGACTAGCGAGTAGCTACGAGCAGTACTTC. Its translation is CASSEGLASSYEQYF.